This T cell receptor beta chain was sequenced for a study of shared clonotypes between healthy human individuals. On the study more broadly: In total, the donors were a couple of women and three men aged 18 to 49.

With respect to this clone: Antigen: not known.

With 6 bases removed from V and 9 bases from J, the gap between germline ends came to 14 bases. CDR3 length equals 13 residues. CDR1 MNHEY and CDR2 SMNVEV come from the germline V gene (reference sequence). Deep-level settings were used for running the assay. Sequencing was performed with immunoSEQ multiplex PCR; in TCRdb, only in-frame clones are kept and a portion is missing. The sample records some 2.1 million clones, 90% to 95% being singletons. Selected positively for CCR7 and CD45RO-negative, naive CD8 cells excluded terminally differentiated effector memory CD45RA+ cells. Study results and limitations: Genetic and exposure-history diversity was limited by the small donor number. Rarefaction analysis demonstrated incomplete sorted-subset sequencing notwithstanding large depth.

The V call is TRBV27, the J call TRBJ2-2, with D perhaps matching TRBD2 (6 bases). This receptor was obtained from a man aged 18 to 29 in good health. Some clones in this sample may be carry-over from other donors' samples. The sequencing sample was made of naive CD8+ T cells from PBMCs. The CDR3 DNA sequence: TGTGCCAGCAGCCCCGGAGGGGCCCGGGAGCTGTTTTTT. Residues: CASSPGGARELFF.